These 32 T cell receptor beta chains share one sample of origin, sequenced in a study of response to subunit inactivated influenza vaccine. A single record per CDR3 protein comes from TCRdb applying MiXCR to the RT-PCR reads. Of 500,000 to 750,000 distinct CDR3 sequences in the sample, around 15% are singletons; the top ten hold more than 9.5%. The sample here was PBMCs from blood, taken less than 13 days after vaccination. Source of these receptors: a man aged 50 to 59 who received an inactivated influenza vaccine.

This clonotype occurred many times. The rearrangement links TRBV12-3 or TRBV12-4 to TRBJ1-4; tentative D call: TRBD1 (6 bases). V shed 3 bases and J shed 3 bases, with 8 bases lying between them. The CDR3 runs to 14 residues. The CDR3 sequence is CASSLGAANEKLFF. The CDR3 nucleotides are TGTGCCAGCAGTTTGGGGGCGGCTAATGAAAAACTGTTTTTT.

V gene TRBV5-1 combines with J gene TRBJ1-1, with D unclear. Germline V gene sequence: CDR1 SGHRS, CDR2 YFSETQ. The CDR3 extends over 14 amino acids. Trimming cost V 0 bases and J 3 bases, with 9 bases left between them. This CDR3 reads CASSLAWGHTEAFF. CDR3 sequence (DNA): TGCGCCAGCAGCTTGGCCTGGGGTCACACTGAAGCTTTCTTT.

This chain joins TRBV29-1 and TRBJ2-1, with 8 bases lining up with TRBD2. V lost 2 bases, J lost 6 bases, and 6 bases stayed unmatched. CDR1 and CDR2 (germline): SQVTM, ANQGSEA. The CDR3 extends over 14 amino acids. In DNA form, the CDR3 reads TGCAGCGTTGAAACGGGACTAGGGATCAATGAGCAGTTCTTC. Its protein product is CSVETGLGINEQFF.

This clonotype was detected many times. V is TRBV7-2 and J is TRBJ1-2; 7 bases align to TRBD1. The germline V gene has CDR1 SGHTA and CDR2 FQGNSA. The CDR3 runs 16 residues. V gave up 1 base and J gave up 8 bases; unmatched junction bases: 13. DNA of the CDR3: TGTGCCAGCAGCTTAGTACAAGTTACAGGGGCCGGGGGCTACACCTTC. Protein sequence: CASSLVQVTGAGGYTF.

This clonotype was found a few times. The chain employs TRBV20-1 and TRBJ2-7; 8 bases align to TRBD1. The V gene end was trimmed by 2 bases and the J gene end by 3 bases; junction bases not matched to a gene: 6. CDR3 size: 14 residues. In germline, CDR1 is DFQATT, CDR2 SNEGSKA (reference sequence). CDR3 loop: CSARRTGTGYEQYF. In DNA form, the CDR3 reads TGCAGTGCTAGAAGAACCGGGACAGGCTACGAGCAGTACTTC.

The chain recombines TRBV20-1 with TRBJ1-2; 9 bases map to TRBD1. This CDR3 is 12 amino acids long. With 5 bases clipped from V and 7 bases from J, the junction kept 5 bases outside the gene matches. The V gene's germline CDR1 is DFQATT and CDR2 SNEGSKA (reference sequence). The DNA of the CDR3 is TGCAGTGCTCCGGACAGGGGAGGTGGCTACACCTTC. The encoded protein is CSAPDRGGGYTF.

The DNA for the CDR3 is TGTGCCAGCAGCGCCAGAACAGGGGTAGCTGAAGCTTTCTTT. It is translated as CASSARTGVAEAFF. The chain links TRBV7-8 to TRBJ1-1, with 7 bases that match TRBD1. Germline V lookup: CDR1 SGHVS, CDR2 FQNEAQ. The V and J ends lost 5 bases and 6 bases, in that order; junction bases with no gene match: 9. The length of the CDR3 is 14 residues.

In its sample, this clonotype was seen a few times. The chain employs TRBV5-1 and TRBJ2-2; the D is unclear. V was clipped by 2 bases and J by 5 bases, with 13 bases between them. The CDR3 extends over 15 amino acids. Per the germline V gene, CDR1 is SGHRS and CDR2 is YFSETQ. CDR3 sequence: CASSFGQLSTGELFF. The CDR3 nucleotides read TGCGCCAGCAGCTTTGGGCAGCTTAGTACCGGGGAGCTGTTTTTT. The full variable domain, in which reference TRBV5-1 and TRBJ2-2 provide the parts outside the CDR3, is KAGVTQTPRYLIKTRGQQVTLSCSPISGHRSVSWYQQTPGQGLQFLFEYFSETQRNKGNFPGRFSGRQFSNSRSEMNVSTLELGDSALYLCASSFGQLSTGELFFGEGSRLTVL.

This rearrangement joins TRBV20-1 to TRBJ1-1; 9 nucleotides match TRBD1. The CDR3 is 14 residues long. After removal of 6 bases from V and 7 bases from J, the junction contained 12 bases not matched to a gene. CDR1 is DFQATT, CDR2 SNEGSKA, per germline (reference sequence). This CDR3 reads CSATGTGRPFEAFF. CDR3 nucleotide sequence: TGCAGTGCCACCGGGACAGGGAGGCCCTTTGAAGCTTTCTTT.

The chain employs TRBV15 and TRBJ2-2, with no clear D. Deletions cut 0 bases from V and 5 bases from J, with 7 bases between. CDR3 length: 14 residues. The germline V gene encodes CDR1 LNHNV and CDR2 YYDKDF (reference sequence). The CDR3 DNA follows: TGTGCCACCAGCAGAGATAAGCGTACCGGGGAGCTGTTTTTT. This sequence encodes CATSRDKRTGELFF.

This clonotype was seen a single time. The chain carries TRBV7-2 and TRBJ1-1, with a tentative D call TRBD1 (5 bases). There are 15 residues in the CDR3. V lost 6 bases to trimming and J lost 4 bases, with 18 bases between them. Germline CDR1 and CDR2: SGHTA and FQGNSA. CDR3 bases: TGTGCCAGCAGGGTAATTCAGGGAGTCGGCACTGAAGCTTTCTTT. Translation: CASRVIQGVGTEAFF.

CDR3 DNA sequence: TGCGCCAGCACTTCCGACAGCGGGGGACAGCCCCAGCATTTT. Translated, it gives CASTSDSGGQPQHF. The rearrangement joins TRBV10-2 to TRBJ1-5, with a tentative D call TRBD1 (5 bases). Looked up from germline, CDR1 is WSHSY and CDR2 is SAAADI. CDR3 length equals 14 residues. Trimming stripped 7 bases from V and 7 bases from J, with 17 bases between.

V and J are TRBV9 and TRBJ1-6; D gene ambiguous. There are 14 residues in the CDR3. Trimming left V 0 bases short and J 7 bases short, with 8 bases between. Germline CDR1 is SGDLS and CDR2 is YYNGEE. CDR3 bases: TGTGCCAGCAGCGTAGGCCGGAGAAATTCACCCCTCCACTTT. Protein sequence: CASSVGRRNSPLHF.

This clonotype was counted many times. CDR3 DNA: TGTGCCACCAGCAGGGACAGCTATGGCTACACCTTC. Translating it yields CATSRDSYGYTF. This chain joins TRBV15 and TRBJ1-2, with D possibly being TRBD1 (6 bases). From germline, CDR1 is LNHNV and CDR2 YYDKDF (reference sequence). V lost 3 bases and J lost 4, with 6 bases in between. There are 12 residues in the CDR3.

This clonotype was observed many times. The chain links TRBV5-1 to TRBJ1-1, with D perhaps TRBD1 (5 bases). Trimming took off 5 bases at V and 0 bases at J, with 17 bases between the two ends. Per the germline V gene, CDR1 is SGHRS and CDR2 is YFSETQ. This CDR3 comprises 16 residues. CDR3 amino acids: CASRNGGAGVNTEAFF. CDR3 sequence (DNA): TGCGCCAGCAGAAACGGAGGGGCGGGGGTGAACACTGAAGCTTTCTTT.

This rearrangement joins TRBV15 to TRBJ2-5; the match to TRBD2 covers 7 bases. CDR1 and CDR2 (germline): LNHNV, YYDKDF (reference sequence). This CDR3 comprises 16 residues. V trimming: 0 bases; J trimming: 5 bases; junction bases outside the gene matches: 9. The CDR3: CATSRDRTAGFETQYF. The CDR3 DNA sequence: TGTGCCACCAGCAGAGACAGAACAGCGGGATTTGAGACCCAGTACTTC.

J is TRBJ2-5 and V is TRBV2; D remains unclear. The CDR3 runs to 11 residues. Germline CDR1 is SNHLY and CDR2 is FYNNEI. V was clipped by 8 bases and J by 0 bases, with 4 bases between them. The chain's CDR3 is CASGHQETQYF. The CDR3, as DNA: TGTGCCAGCGGCCACCAAGAGACCCAGTACTTC. Full variable domain (remainder filled in from reference TRBV2 and TRBJ2-5): EPEVTQTPSHQVTQMGQEVILRCVPISNHLYFYWYRQILGQKVEFLVSFYNNEISEKSEIFDDQFSVERPDGSNFTLKIRSTKLEDSAMYFCASGHQETQYFGPGTRLLVL.

The chain links TRBV4-2 to TRBJ2-1; D is unresolved. The CDR3 is made up of 14 amino acids. The ends were cut back, 0 bases at V and 6 bases at J, with 9 bases in the middle. Germline V gene data show CDR1 as LGHNA and CDR2 as YNFKEQ. The CDR3 DNA reads as TGTGCCAGCAGCCAAGAGGAGCGATCCAATGAGCAGTTCTTC. Translation: CASSQEERSNEQFF.

The CDR3 here is CSGEGGLVDTQYF. The CDR3 nucleotides are TGCAGTGGTGAGGGGGGGCTCGTAGATACGCAGTATTTT. The rearrangement uses TRBV20-1 and TRBJ2-3; a weak D match, TRBD2 (7 bases). Per the germline V gene, CDR1 is DFQATT and CDR2 is SNEGSKA (reference sequence). The CDR3 sequence is 13 residues long. With 7 bases removed from V and 5 bases from J, the gap between germline ends came to 16 bases.

This chain connects TRBV10-3 to TRBJ1-4, with 8 bases matching TRBD1. CDR3 length: 13 amino acids. Losses at the gene ends were 11 bases for V and 5 bases for J; bases not matched to a gene: 7. Looked up from germline, CDR1 is ENHRY and CDR2 is SYGVKD. The CDR3, as DNA: TGTGCCGTAGGACAGGGTACCAATGAAAAACTGTTTTTT. Protein: CAVGQGTNEKLFF.

This clonotype was found a few times. This rearrangement joins TRBV30 to TRBJ1-5, with D unclear. V was clipped by 0 bases and J by 4 bases, with 7 bases between them. The CDR3 sequence is 13 residues long. The germline gives CDR1 GTSNPN, CDR2 SVGIG (reference sequence). CDR3 coding DNA: TGTGCCTGGAGTGTGACGGTTAATCAGCCCCAGCATTTT. It yields the protein CAWSVTVNQPQHF.

This clonotype was recorded a few times. The V call is TRBV25-1, the J call TRBJ1-2, with D unresolved. Germline lookup yields CDR1 MGHDK and CDR2 SYGVNS. Trimming left V 1 base short and J 8 bases short, with 8 bases between. The CDR3 contains 12 residues. CDR3: CASSESAGGYTF. DNA of the CDR3: TGTGCCAGCAGTGAATCCGCAGGAGGCTACACCTTC.

This chain uses TRBV7-2 with TRBJ2-1; 9 positions agree with TRBD1. Looked up from germline, CDR1 is SGHTA and CDR2 is FQGNSA. The V gene end was trimmed by 5 bases and the J gene end by 6 bases; junction bases not matched to a gene: 8. The length of the CDR3 is 15 residues. CDR3 DNA sequence: TGTGCCAGCAGCCAAACGGGACAGGGCAGCAATGAGCAGTTCTTC. Amino acid sequence: CASSQTGQGSNEQFF. Full variable domain (missing parts from reference TRBV7-2 and TRBJ2-1): GAGVSQSPSNKVTEKGKDVELRCDPISGHTALYWYRQSLGQGLEFLIYFQGNSAPDKSGLPSDRFSAERTGGSVSTLTIQRTQQEDSAVYLCASSQTGQGSNEQFFGPGTRLTVL.

A few counts support this clonotype. The chain has TRBV10-3 and TRBJ1-2; unclear D gene. The CDR3 extends over 13 amino acids. The germline CDR1 and CDR2 sequences are ENHRY and SYGVKD. V lost 10 bases to trimming and J lost 5 bases, with 17 bases between them. The CDR3 sequence: CASTVGESYGYTF. The DNA of the CDR3 is TGTGCCAGTACAGTTGGGGAGTCATATGGCTACACCTTC.

This chain uses TRBV11-1 with TRBJ2-2, with a weak D call TRBD1 (5 bases). This CDR3 region has 16 residues. The V and J ends lost 5 bases and 5 bases respectively, with 18 bases between them. CDR1 and CDR2 from the germline V gene are SGHAT and FQDESV (reference sequence). As DNA, the CDR3 is TGTGCCAGCAGCCTTAGAAGCCTGACAGCAACCGGGGAGCTGTTTTTT. Translated, it gives CASSLRSLTATGELFF.

This clonotype has just a few counts. CDR3 residues: CSAVDRGDQPQHF. The CDR3 nucleotides are TGCAGTGCCGTCGACAGGGGCGATCAGCCCCAGCATTTT. This chain uses TRBV20-1 with TRBJ1-5; 8 bases align to TRBD1. Looked up from germline, CDR1 is DFQATT and CDR2 is SNEGSKA (reference sequence). CDR3 length equals 13 residues. The V gene end was trimmed by 6 bases and the J gene end by 5 bases; junction bases not matched to a gene: 6.

This clonotype has only a few counts. The rearrangement joins TRBV4-3 to TRBJ2-1, with D perhaps TRBD2 (6 bases). Trimming pared 0 bases from V and 2 bases from J, leaving 17 bases between. Germline V gene sequence: CDR1 LGHNA, CDR2 YSLEER. The CDR3 runs to 18 residues. In DNA form, the CDR3 reads TGCGCCAGCAGCCAAGACCCCCAGACTAGGACGACCTACAATGAGCAGTTCTTC. It encodes CASSQDPQTRTTYNEQFF.

This clonotype was detected many times. The DNA of the CDR3 is TGTGCCAGCACCGTAGCGGGAGTGGAGACCCAGTACTTC. Translation: CASTVAGVETQYF. The chain carries TRBV28 and TRBJ2-5; TRBD2 matches at 9 bases. Germline assignment: CDR1 MDHEN and CDR2 SYDVKM. The CDR3 has 13 residues. The junction had 5 bases not matched to a gene; V was cut back by 7 bases and J by 5 bases.

The V call is TRBV28, the J call TRBJ2-7; 11 nucleotides agree with TRBD2. The CDR3 covers 14 residues. V dropped 3 bases and J dropped 6; count of bases not matched to a gene: 4. Germline lookup yields CDR1 MDHEN and CDR2 SYDVKM. CDR3 coding DNA: TGTGCCAGCAGTTTGAGACTAGCGGGGCTCGAGCAGTACTTC. Translated: CASSLRLAGLEQYF.

This clonotype was counted a few times. This CDR3 is CASSQAGAYNEQFF. CDR3 in DNA: TGTGCCAGCAGCCAAGCGGGAGCTTACAATGAGCAGTTCTTC. This chain connects TRBV7-2 to TRBJ2-1; TRBD2 matches 8 bases. The CDR3 is 14 residues long. V lost 5 bases and J lost 4; bases outside the gene matches: 4. Germline V lookup: CDR1 SGHTA, CDR2 FQGNSA.

This clonotype appeared a few times. The chain is built from TRBV9 and TRBJ2-3, with a tentative D call TRBD1 (5 bases). The CDR3 loop spans 14 amino acids. The germline V and J ends were trimmed by 0 bases and 5 bases, with 10 bases remaining between them. Per germline, CDR1 SGDLS and CDR2 YYNGEE. CDR3 loop: CASSVGTTQDTQYF. CDR3 in DNA: TGTGCCAGCAGCGTAGGGACAACCCAAGATACGCAGTATTTT.

This chain links TRBV2 with TRBJ1-6; the D is unclear. Germline V gene data show CDR1 as SNHLY and CDR2 as FYNNEI. Deletions cut 0 bases from V and 7 bases from J, with 10 bases between. The CDR3 extends over 15 amino acids. CDR3 residues: CASSEARTPNSPLHF. The CDR3 DNA reads TGTGCCAGCAGTGAAGCGAGAACGCCAAATTCACCCCTCCACTTT.